One sample yielded the 13 T cell receptor beta chains listed below, sequenced in a study of identical twins. TCRdb re-analysed the 5' RACE reads in MiXCR, keeping a single row per CDR3 protein. The table records 1.5 million or so distinct CDR3 sequences, less than 40% of them present only once. The specimen sequenced was cord blood. These receptors were taken from a newborn girl in good health.

This clonotype has only a few counts. The chain joins TRBV4-1 to TRBJ2-3; TRBD2 agrees at 14 bases. The CDR3 sequence is 21 residues long. Germline V CDR1 and CDR2: MGHRA, YSYEKL. The V and J ends lost 1 base and 1 base, in that order; junction bases with no gene match: 13. In DNA form, the CDR3 reads TGCGCCAGCAGCCAAGGGCCCGGACTAGCGGGGGGATCCAGACGCACAGATACGCAGTATTTT. Translated: CASSQGPGLAGGSRRTDTQYF.

This clonotype was picked up a small number of times. The chain carries TRBV25-1 and TRBJ1-2, with TRBD1 matching 7 bases. The ends lost 3 bases at V and 3 bases at J; junction bases unmatched: 4. The CDR3 is 14 amino acids. Germline V gene sequence: CDR1 MGHDK, CDR2 SYGVNS. This CDR3 is CASSDDRDYYGYTF. For the CDR3, the DNA is TGTGCCAGCAGTGATGACAGGGATTACTATGGCTACACCTTC.

The rearrangement links TRBV7-2 to TRBJ1-6, with D uncertain. Looked up from germline, CDR1 is SGHTA and CDR2 is FQGNSA. Trimming took off 4 bases at V and 3 bases at J, with 10 bases between the two ends. CDR3 length: 15 amino acids. CDR3 nucleotides: TGTGCCAGCAGCTCCCCTCGGCACTATAATTCACCCCTCCACTTT. It encodes CASSSPRHYNSPLHF. Filled out from reference TRBV7-2 and TRBJ1-6, the complete variable domain reads GAGVSQSPSNKVTEKGKDVELRCDPISGHTALYWYRQSLGQGLEFLIYFQGNSAPDKSGLPSDRFSAERTGGSVSTLTIQRTQQEDSAVYLCASSSPRHYNSPLHFGNGTRLTVT.

This clonotype was detected a few times. V is TRBV30 and J is TRBJ1-6; no clear D gene. Trimming removed 2 bases from V and 0 bases from J, with 14 bases in between. CDR3 length: 17 amino acids. Looked up from germline, CDR1 is GTSNPN and CDR2 is SVGIG (reference sequence). CDR3 sequence: CAWSPPRASSYNSPLHF. The CDR3 nucleotides read TGTGCCTGGAGTCCGCCCCGGGCGAGCTCCTATAATTCACCCCTCCACTTT.

This clonotype was counted many times. The rearrangement joins TRBV29-1 to TRBJ2-4; weak D call: TRBD2 (7 bases). V lost 0 bases and J lost 8, with 23 bases in between. From germline, CDR1 is SQVTM and CDR2 ANQGSEA. The CDR3 runs to 17 residues. DNA for the CDR3: TGCAGCGTTGAAGAGGCTACAGGGCGACTAGCCCCGGACATTCAGTACTTC. Its protein product is CSVEEATGRLAPDIQYF. Using reference TRBV29-1 and TRBJ2-4 for the parts outside the CDR3, the full variable domain is SAVISQKPSRDICQRGTSLTIQCQVDSQVTMMFWYRQQPGQSLTLIATANQGSEATYESGFVIDKFPISRPNLTFSTLTVSNMSPEDSSIYLCSVEEATGRLAPDIQYFGAGTRLSVL.

This clonotype came up many times. V gene TRBV29-1 combines with J gene TRBJ1-2; D is undetermined. Germline lookup yields CDR1 SQVTM and CDR2 ANQGSEA. The CDR3 covers 12 residues. The germline V and J ends were trimmed by 4 bases and 6 bases, with 12 bases remaining between them. This CDR3 reads CSVVRVLDGYTF. The CDR3 DNA sequence: TGCAGCGTTGTCCGGGTGTTGGATGGCTACACCTTC.

V usage is TRBV2 and J usage is TRBJ2-3; no clear D. This CDR3 comprises 14 residues. Trimming left V 7 bases short and J 2 bases short, with 13 bases between. From germline, CDR1 is SNHLY and CDR2 FYNNEI. The CDR3 sequence is CASNDGPLTDTQYF. In DNA form, the CDR3 reads TGTGCCAGCAATGACGGCCCGCTCACAGATACGCAGTATTTT. The variable domain in full, with the rest retrieved from reference TRBV2 and TRBJ2-3, is EPEVTQTPSHQVTQMGQEVILRCVPISNHLYFYWYRQILGQKVEFLVSFYNNEISEKSEIFDDQFSVERPDGSNFTLKIRSTKLEDSAMYFCASNDGPLTDTQYFGPGTRLTVL.

The V and J genes are TRBV6-1 and TRBJ1-5; a weak D match, TRBD1 (5 bases). The length of the CDR3 is 16 residues. The V end lost 7 bases, the J end lost 0 bases, and 16 bases lay between the germline ends. Per the germline V gene, CDR1 is MNHNS and CDR2 is SASEGT. CDR3 in DNA: TGTGCCAGCATGTCCAGGGTGGCGTATAGCAATCAGCCCCAGCATTTT. Its protein is CASMSRVAYSNQPQHF.

The genes are TRBV5-6 and TRBJ1-2, with D possibly matching TRBD1 (5 bases). Germline CDR1 reads SGHDT; CDR2 reads YYEEEE. This CDR3 spans 12 amino acids. V was cut by 3 bases and J by 8 bases, with 11 bases left in between. The CDR3 DNA reads as TGTGCCAGCAGCTCCCGACAGCGGGGCTACACCTTC. This gives the protein CASSSRQRGYTF.

This clonotype has just a few counts. The J gene is TRBJ1-2, the V gene TRBV20-1, with D perhaps TRBD1 (6 bases). Germline CDR1 is DFQATT and CDR2 is SNEGSKA (reference sequence). The CDR3 is 14 amino acids. V lost 6 bases, J lost 2 bases, and 16 bases lay in between. CDR3 DNA sequence: TGCAGTGCCACCCCCTCACAGGGAAACTATGGCTACACCTTC. The encoded protein is CSATPSQGNYGYTF.

This clonotype was counted a few times. The chain couples TRBV10-3 to TRBJ2-7, with D possibly TRBD2 on 5 matching bases. This CDR3 region has 13 residues. Germline CDR1 and CDR2: ENHRY and SYGVKD. Deletions cut 2 bases from V and 6 bases from J, with 11 bases between. This CDR3 is CAISEKGAREQYF. The CDR3 bases are TGTGCCATCAGTGAGAAGGGAGCCCGCGAGCAGTACTTC.

This clonotype has just a few counts. The CDR3 protein is CASSVGLGTNYNEQFF. The CDR3 DNA follows: TGTGCCAGCAGCGTAGGGTTGGGGACCAATTACAATGAGCAGTTCTTC. The chain recombines TRBV9 with TRBJ2-1; D may correspond to TRBD1 or TRBD2 (5 bases each). Deletions cut 0 bases from V and 4 bases from J, with 14 bases between. The CDR3 loop spans 16 amino acids. Germline CDR1 is SGDLS and CDR2 is YYNGEE.

The chain employs TRBV5-1 and TRBJ2-7, with 12 nucleotides matching TRBD2. CDR1 is SGHRS and CDR2 is YFSETQ in the germline V gene. J lost 7 bases, V lost 4 bases, and 6 bases had no gene match. The CDR3 has 14 residues. DNA of the CDR3: TGCGCCAGCAGCCGACTAGCGGGAGTGTGGGAGCAGTACTTC. Translation: CASSRLAGVWEQYF.